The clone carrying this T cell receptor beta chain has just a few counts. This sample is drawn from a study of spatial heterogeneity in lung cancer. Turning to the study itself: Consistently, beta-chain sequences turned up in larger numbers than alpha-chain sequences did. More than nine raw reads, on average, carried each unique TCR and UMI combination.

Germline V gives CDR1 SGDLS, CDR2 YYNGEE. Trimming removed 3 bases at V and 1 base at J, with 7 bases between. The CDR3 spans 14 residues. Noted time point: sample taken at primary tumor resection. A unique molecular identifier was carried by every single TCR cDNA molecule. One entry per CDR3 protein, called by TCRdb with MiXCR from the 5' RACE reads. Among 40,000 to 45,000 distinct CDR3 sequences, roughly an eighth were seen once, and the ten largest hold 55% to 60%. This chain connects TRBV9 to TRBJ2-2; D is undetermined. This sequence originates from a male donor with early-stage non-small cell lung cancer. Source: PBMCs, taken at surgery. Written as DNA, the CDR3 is TGTGCCAGCAGCGGTCAGAAGAACACCGGGGAGCTGTTTTTT. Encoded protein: CASSGQKNTGELFF.